The clone carrying this TCR beta chain was counted at least ten times. Its target is not known. TCRdb passed the 5' RACE reads through MiXCR, listing each CDR3 protein once. Counted here are 1.5 million to 2 million distinct CDR3 sequences, around 29% occurring once; the ten biggest clones make up approximately 0.25%. CDR3 length: 12 residues. From germline, CDR1 is MGHDK and CDR2 SYGVNS. Losses at the gene ends were 4 bases for V and 6 bases for J; bases not matched to a gene: 2. These data belong to a study of identical twins. Study conclusions and caveats: The presence of invariant MAIT and iNKT cells could partly confound analyses of zero-insertion sequences.

Sequenced material: cord blood. The gene calls are TRBV25-1 and TRBJ1-2; 7 bases line up with TRBD1. This TCR came from a newborn girl in good health. CDR3 DNA sequence: TGTGCCAGCAGTGCGGACAGGAATGGCTACACCTTC. As protein: CASSADRNGYTF.